These 20 T cell receptor beta chains were sequenced from one sample in a study of vaccination effects on CD4 cells after COVID-19. The antigens for these receptors are not known. Libraries were prepared by immunoSEQ multiplex PCR; TCRdb keeps only in-frame clonotypes and omits some of them. The sample yields roughly 23,000 clones, 60% to 85% seen once. ViraFEST assay sequencing came after antigen-specific CD4+ T cells were expanded with viral peptide pools. Subsequent to a culture period of 10 to 11 days, CD4+ T cells were isolated. Two-dose vaccination with either BNT162b2 or mRNA-1273 was given to the participants. The sequencing here drew on CD4+ T cells from PBMCs cultured with HCoV-NL63 spike peptides, taken after COVID-19 vaccination. Source of these receptors: a human donor who received a COVID-19 vaccine.

The V gene is TRBV7-6, the J gene TRBJ2-5; 11 bases are shared with TRBD2. CDR3 size: 15 residues. In germline, CDR1 is SGHVS, CDR2 FNYEAQ. Unmatched junction bases numbered 2, after V lost 1 base and J lost 4 bases. The CDR3 loop reads CASSLELAGAETQYF. The DNA for the CDR3 is TGTGCCAGCAGCTTAGAACTAGCGGGAGCAGAGACCCAGTACTTC.

The rearrangement links TRBV2 to TRBJ1-1; D perhaps matches TRBD1 (5 bases). The CDR3 consists of 16 residues. V shed 10 bases and J shed 2 bases, with 23 bases lying between them. Germline V gives CDR1 SNHLY, CDR2 FYNNEI. This CDR3 is CATKKDQSGANTEAFF. The DNA for the CDR3 is TGTGCCACCAAAAAGGACCAGAGTGGGGCAAACACTGAAGCTTTCTTT.

J is TRBJ2-7 and V is TRBV5-1; a weak D match, TRBD2 (6 bases). This CDR3 spans 14 amino acids. V dropped 3 bases and J dropped 0 bases, with 10 bases sitting between them. Germline CDR1 SGHRS, CDR2 YFSETQ. The CDR3 DNA follows: TGCGCCAGCAGCTCCGACGGGGGCTCCTACGAGCAGTACTTC. Amino acid sequence: CASSSDGGSYEQYF.

V gene TRBV11-3 combines with J gene TRBJ2-3, with 7 positions matching TRBD1. The length of the CDR3 is 17 residues. V trimming: 0 bases; J trimming: 0 bases; junction bases outside the gene matches: 6. Germline V gene sequence: CDR1 SGHNT, CDR2 YENEEA. This chain's CDR3 is CASSLEIVRGSTDTQYF. DNA for the CDR3: TGTGCCAGCAGCTTAGAGATTGTCAGGGGGAGCACAGATACGCAGTATTTT.

The chain couples TRBV6-6 to TRBJ1-2; a weak D match, TRBD1 (6 bases). The germline V gene has CDR1 MNHNY and CDR2 SVGAGI (reference sequence). The CDR3 consists of 15 residues. V lost 2 bases, J lost 2 bases, and 12 bases lay in between. The CDR3 DNA reads as TGTGCCAGCAGTTACCCCCCCCAGGGGAACTATGGCTACACCTTC. This codes for CASSYPPQGNYGYTF.

The chain uses TRBV24-1 and TRBJ2-5; perhaps TRBD1 as D (5 bases). Trimming removed 3 bases from V and 9 bases from J, with 10 bases in between. Germline CDR1 reads KGHDR; CDR2 reads SFDVKD. The CDR3 spans 12 residues. DNA for the CDR3: TGTGCCACCAGTGATGTGCAGGGTCCCCAGTACTTC. This sequence encodes CATSDVQGPQYF.

This chain joins TRBV27 and TRBJ2-3; tentative D call: TRBD1 (5 bases). Trimming shortened V by 5 bases and J by 8 bases, and 14 bases separated the two germline ends. The germline CDR1 and CDR2 sequences are MNHEY and SMNVEV (reference sequence). The CDR3 is 13 amino acids. In DNA, the CDR3 is TGTGCCAGCAGTCAAAGGGGTAGGGGTACGCAGTATTTT. The encoded protein is CASSQRGRGTQYF.

This chain joins TRBV28 and TRBJ1-2; D may be TRBD1 (6 bases). V lost 2 bases and J 8 bases, leaving 12 bases between the germline ends. There are 13 residues in the CDR3. Germline lookup yields CDR1 MDHEN and CDR2 SYDVKM. The CDR3 DNA reads as TGTGCCAGCAGTTTAAAGTCAGGGGCGGGCTACACCTTC. This encodes CASSLKSGAGYTF.

This sequence joins TRBV4-1 and TRBJ2-5; weak D call: TRBD1 (5 bases). V lost 1 base and J lost 0, with 6 bases in between. This CDR3 has 14 amino acids. Germline values: CDR1 MGHRA, CDR2 YSYEKL. The CDR3: CASSQGTNQETQYF. As DNA, the CDR3 is TGCGCCAGCAGCCAAGGGACAAACCAAGAGACCCAGTACTTC.

The rearrangement uses TRBV10-1 and TRBJ1-2; TRBD1 is a possible D gene (6 bases). The CDR3 has 14 amino acids. Germline lookup yields CDR1 WNHNN and CDR2 SYGVQD (reference sequence). V lost 7 bases and J lost 0, with 12 bases in between. CDR3 region: CASTTDSPNYGYTF. In DNA, the CDR3 is TGCGCCAGCACCACGGACAGCCCTAACTATGGCTACACCTTC.

This chain connects TRBV19 to TRBJ2-7, with 9 nucleotides matching TRBD1. Per germline, CDR1 LNHDA and CDR2 SQIVND (reference sequence). The CDR3 has 15 amino acids. J lost 4 bases, V lost 3 bases, and 7 bases had no gene match. The CDR3: CASSIRTGGGYEQYF. The CDR3 DNA sequence: TGTGCCAGTAGTATCCGAACAGGGGGCGGGTACGAGCAGTACTTC.

The chain uses TRBV25-1 and TRBJ1-3; D not resolved. V shed 2 bases and J shed 3 bases, with 2 bases lying between them. The CDR3 runs to 12 residues. Germline assignment: CDR1 MGHDK and CDR2 SYGVNS. The CDR3 coding sequence is TGTGCCAGCAGTGAACGTGGAAACACCATATATTTT. Protein: CASSERGNTIYF.

The rearrangement links TRBV6-2 or TRBV6-3 to TRBJ1-1, with D possibly matching TRBD1 (5 bases). This CDR3 has 15 residues. Deletions cut 0 bases from V and 5 bases from J, with 13 bases between. Germline V gives CDR1 MNHEY, CDR2 SVGEGT. The CDR3 nucleotides are TGTGCCAGCAGTTACTCGGAATCGGGGGGGACTGAAGCTTTCTTT. Its protein is CASSYSESGGTEAFF.

The J gene is TRBJ2-7, the V gene TRBV5-4, with TRBD2 matching 8 bases. CDR1 is SGHNT and CDR2 is YYREEE in the germline V gene (reference sequence). Losses at the gene ends were 0 bases for V and 5 bases for J; bases not matched to a gene: 7. CDR3 length equals 15 residues. CDR3 sequence: CASSLGPGLGDEQYF. The CDR3 bases are TGTGCCAGCAGCTTGGGGCCGGGACTAGGCGACGAGCAGTACTTC. The whole variable domain, filled in from reference TRBV5-4 and TRBJ2-7, reads ETGVTQSPTHLIKTRGQQVTLRCSSQSGHNTVSWYQQALGQGPQFIFQYYREEENGRGNFPPRFSGLQFPNYSSELNVNALELDDSALYLCASSLGPGLGDEQYFGPGTRLTVT.

The V and J genes are TRBV4-3 and TRBJ1-1; D call uncertain. With 2 bases removed from V and 3 bases from J, the gap between germline ends came to 10 bases. This CDR3 spans 14 amino acids. Germline loops: CDR1 LGHNA, CDR2 YSLEER. In DNA form, the CDR3 reads TGCGCCAGCAGCCAAACTGCTGGTTACACTGAAGCTTTCTTT. This encodes CASSQTAGYTEAFF.

This rearrangement joins TRBV9 to TRBJ2-5; 15 bases are shared with TRBD2. V dropped 0 bases and J dropped 5; count of bases not matched to a gene: 5. The CDR3 is 17 amino acids. CDR1 is SGDLS and CDR2 is YYNGEE in the germline V gene. CDR3 DNA sequence: TGTGCCAGCAGCGTAGGGACTAGCGGGGGGGCAGGGGAGACCCAGTACTTC. Protein product: CASSVGTSGGAGETQYF.

The chain is built from TRBV10-3 and TRBJ2-7, with 15 nucleotides matching TRBD2. The ends lost 5 bases at V and 0 bases at J; junction bases unmatched: 5. This CDR3 is 17 amino acids long. CDR1 is ENHRY, CDR2 SYGVKD, per germline. The CDR3 nucleotides read TGTGCCATCAGTCCCGGGACTAGCGGGGGGCCCTCCTACGAGCAGTACTTC. This gives the protein CAISPGTSGGPSYEQYF.

The V gene is TRBV5-4, the J gene TRBJ1-5, with unresolved D. The germline CDR1 and CDR2 sequences are SGHNT and YYREEE (reference sequence). This CDR3 has 13 residues. The V and J ends lost 4 bases and 7 bases respectively, with 12 bases between them. CDR3: CASSPPDGQPQHF. The CDR3 DNA follows: TGTGCCAGCAGCCCCCCTGATGGGCAGCCCCAGCATTTT.

V usage is TRBV28 and J usage is TRBJ2-2; D gene uncertain. The germline CDR1 and CDR2 sequences are MDHEN and SYDVKM. The CDR3 has 14 residues. Trimming took off 7 bases at V and 5 bases at J, with 14 bases between the two ends. The CDR3: CASTPALGTGELFF. The CDR3 region has the DNA TGTGCCAGCACCCCTGCGCTAGGGACCGGGGAGCTGTTTTTT.

This chain joins TRBV4-1 and TRBJ1-6, with D possibly being TRBD1 (5 bases). CDR3 length: 15 residues. In germline, CDR1 is MGHRA, CDR2 YSYEKL. V was pared by 0 bases and J by 5 bases, with 8 bases between. The CDR3 nucleotides read TGCGCCAGCAGCCAAGATCAGGGAAATAATTCACCCCTCCACTTT. It encodes CASSQDQGNNSPLHF.